This T cell receptor beta chain appears in the sequencing data of a study of shared clonotypes between healthy human individuals. Study-wide results and limits: Sharing across four donors was highest in naive CD4 (roughly 5%) and lowest in memory CD8 (approximately 0.4%).

Samples underwent the assay at deep level. In the authors' workflow: For the immunoSEQ data, sequences were junction-only without quality scores, so filtering differed. Clones were sequenced by immunoSEQ multiplex PCR, and TCRdb holds only the in-frame ones, with some missing. The V and J calls and clone size are taken from that table; D and trimming were inferred from the DNA. The table records around 2.5 million clones, roughly 93% of them present only once. As concerns this clone: What it binds is unknown.

CD4+ cell separation produced CD45RA+ naive and CD45RA-negative memory subsets. The sample consisted of naive CD4+ T cells from PBMCs. Subset denoted: CD45RA+ positively selected. The TCR was taken from a young man in good health. Some clones in this sample may be carry-over from other donors' samples.

The CDR3 loop reads CASSAWTVSGYTF. CDR3 coding DNA: TGTGCCAGCAGTGCTTGGACAGTTAGTGGCTACACCTTC. The rearrangement links TRBV28 to TRBJ1-2; D is possibly TRBD1 (6 bases). The CDR3 is made up of 13 amino acids. Trimming took 5 bases from V and 7 from J, leaving 14 bases between them. Germline CDR1 and CDR2: MDHEN and SYDVKM.